This T cell receptor (beta chain) stems from a study of T cell clusters in autoimmune cytopenias. Across the study: Healthy donor controls had a mean age of roughly 51 years and median age of around 59 years. Notes on the study in general: Physiological T cell clusters of healthy donors were apparently absent in primary autoimmune cytopenia patients.

Each sample's input was about 270 ng genomic DNA, 40,000 or so genome equivalents. Multiplex touch-down PCR amplified TRB using TRB-A and TRB-B pools in one tube. TCRdb re-called the multiplex PCR reads and catalogs CDR3 proteins one per entry, DNA excluded. The sample holds 6,000 to 8,000 distinct CDR3 sequences. The germline CDR1 and CDR2 sequences are DFQATT and SNEGSKA (reference sequence). The CDR3 sequence is 15 residues long. A remark on this clonotype: Its antigen remains unknown.

The sample was also linked to a second study, of T cell repertoires in aging, cancer and after chemotherapy. This second study notes: Loss of evenness, beyond lost richness, contributed to age-related TCR diversity decline in cancer patients. Median generation probability rose over the chemotherapy interval in each cancer cohort, suggesting rebound thymic output.

The V and J genes are TRBV20-1 and TRBJ2-1; lacking DNA, the TRBD1 call made by TCRdb goes unchecked. The TCR comes from a human donor in good health. Input material: peripheral blood. The chain's CDR3 is CSAIRIGGYYNEQFF.